This T cell receptor (beta chain) was found in a study of post-analysis software for immune sequencing data. Findings of the study overall: Controls significantly exceeded multiple sclerosis patients in normalized Chao1 diversity. Several TRBV segments were more frequent in patients than controls; TRBV5-6, TRBV5-1 and TRBV20-1 belonged to this group.

Germline values: CDR1 SEHNR, CDR2 FQNEAQ (reference sequence). Trimming shortened V by 1 base and J by 5 bases, and 20 bases separated the two germline ends. CDR3 length: 17 residues. Tagging with unique molecular identifiers was a feature of the TCR beta cDNA libraries. From the PCR reads, TCRdb called clonotypes with MiXCR, one entry per CDR3 protein. The table lists roughly 600,000 distinct CDR3 sequences, 44% of them singletons. The sample holds a few counts of this clonotype. Its target is not known. The chain carries TRBV7-9 and TRBJ2-5, with D maybe TRBD1 (6 bases). The origin of this receptor is a girl aged 10 to 17 with multiple sclerosis. Sequencing input: blood. This chain's CDR3 is CASSLVDRAPFVETQYF. Here the CDR3 DNA reads TGTGCCAGCAGCTTAGTGGACAGAGCCCCTTTTGTGGAGACCCAGTACTTC.